Listed below are T cell receptor beta chains from one sample, sequenced in a study of T cell responses to AZD1222 COVID-19 vaccine. Assay: immunoSEQ multiplex PCR; the TCRdb copy retains only in-frame clones and omits some. Seen here are fewer than 180,000 clones, about 92% observed once, and the top ten hold about 3.6%. The specimen comprised peripheral blood, sampled 28 days after the second AZD1222 dose. These receptors all come from an adult who received the AZD1222 COVID-19 vaccine. Both conserved end residues are part of each CDR3. A D gene is named only where the DNA matches it firmly. The listing skips clone size in some rows; elsewhere it reads once, few, many or a size class.

TRBJ1-6,TRBV27,NA,NA,CASSFRAGMLLHF,TGTGCCAGCAGTTTCCGGGCAGGGATGCTCCTCCACTTT
TRBJ1-1,TRBV6-5,NA,TRBD1,CASSHRGGWETEAFF,TGTGCCAGCAGTCACAGGGGTGGGTGGGAGACTGAAGCTTTCTTT
TRBJ2-6,TRBV27,NA,TRBD1,CASSLLGTGFSGANVLTF,TGTGCCAGCAGTTTATTGGGGACAGGGTTCTCTGGGGCCAACGTCCTGACTTTC
TRBJ1-2,TRBV18,NA,TRBD1,CASSPDRGTYGYTF,TGTGCCAGCTCACCAGACAGGGGGACCTATGGCTACACCTTC
TRBJ2-1,TRBV7-3,once,NA,CASSPTGAGHNEQFF,TGTGCCAGCAGCCCAACCGGGGCAGGGCACAATGAGCAGTTCTTC
TRBJ2-1,TRBV30,NA,NA,CAWTMGWEVEQFF,TGTGCCTGGACCATGGGGTGGGAGGTTGAGCAGTTCTTC
TRBJ2-3,TRBV9,NA,NA,CASSVGAGISTDTQYF,TGTGCCAGCAGCGTAGGGGCGGGAATCAGTACAGATACGCAGTATTTT
TRBJ2-3,TRBV25-1,NA,TRBD2,CASSPLAGTTDTQYF,TGTGCCAGCAGTCCACTAGCGGGAACCACAGATACGCAGTATTTT
TRBJ1-3,TRBV10-2,NA,NA,CASRIPSNSGNTIYF,TGCGCCAGCCGAATCCCAAGCAATTCTGGAAACACCATATATTTT
TRBJ2-7,TRBV12-3/TRBV12-4,NA,NA,CASRGLYEQYF,TGTGCCAGCAGGGGGCTCTACGAGCAGTACTTC
TRBJ2-3,TRBV6-5,NA,NA,CASRNPGPTTDTQYF,TGTGCCAGCAGAAACCCGGGACCTACCACAGATACGCAGTATTTT
TRBJ2-5,TRBV6-6,NA,TRBD2,CASSYPSSGTETQYF,TGTGCCAGCAGTTACCCCTCTAGCGGGACAGAGACCCAGTACTTC
TRBJ2-7,TRBV28,NA,NA,CASTHRGLAPRSSYEQYF,TGTGCCAGCACCCACCGAGGGCTAGCGCCCAGGAGCTCCTACGAGCAGTACTTC
TRBJ1-3,TRBV28,NA,NA,CASSLGQGGYSGNTIYF,TGTGCCAGCAGTTTAGGGCAGGGAGGATATTCTGGAAACACCATATATTTT
TRBJ2-2,TRBV12-3/TRBV12-4,NA,NA,CATRGAGVGELFF,TGTGCCACCAGGGGGGCAGGGGTCGGGGAGCTGTTTTTT
TRBJ1-3,TRBV15,NA,TRBD1,CATSRDRGAGNTIYF,TGTGCCACCAGCAGGGACAGGGGAGCCGGAAACACCATATATTTT
TRBJ1-1,TRBV29-1,NA,NA,CSGTGHMNTEAFF,TGCAGCGGAACTGGTCATATGAACACTGAAGCTTTCTTT
TRBJ2-5,TRBV6-2/TRBV6-3,NA,NA,CASSYSGAGQETQYF,TGTGCCAGCAGTTACTCGGGGGCGGGGCAAGAGACCCAGTACTTC
TRBJ2-7,TRBV28,NA,NA,CASTTPGLALGEQYF,TGTGCCAGCACTACGCCCGGGCTAGCGTTGGGCGAGCAGTACTTC
TRBJ2-2,TRBV5-4,NA,TRBD2,CASSLPSGNTGELFF,TGTGCCAGCAGCTTGCCTAGCGGAAATACCGGGGAGCTGTTTTTT
TRBJ2-1,TRBV11-2,once,NA,CASSLVSRAEQFF,TGTGCCAGCAGCTTAGTTTCCCGCGCGGAGCAGTTCTTC
TRBJ2-7,TRBV20-1,NA,TRBD2,CSASGRGDEQYF,TGCAGTGCTAGTGGGAGGGGAGACGAGCAGTACTTC
TRBJ2-7,TRBV5-1,NA,TRBD2,CASSLAREGHEQYF,TGCGCCAGCAGCTTGGCCAGGGAGGGCCACGAGCAGTACTTC
TRBJ2-7,TRBV7-2,few,TRBD2,CASSLNSGTATHEQYF,TGTGCCAGCAGCTTGAATAGCGGGACGGCCACCCACGAGCAGTACTTC
TRBJ1-2,TRBV7-8,once,NA,CASSPRSNYGYTF,TGTGCCAGCAGCCCCCGTTCCAACTATGGCTACACCTTC
TRBJ1-5,TRBV10-2,NA,NA,CASSESPWGDQPQHF,TGCGCCAGCAGTGAGTCACCTTGGGGTGATCAGCCCCAGCATTTT
TRBJ2-5,TRBV5-1,NA,NA,CASSRRSQETQYF,TGCGCCAGCAGCCGCCGGAGTCAAGAGACCCAGTACTTC
TRBJ2-7,TRBV30,NA,NA,CAWSTGMDEQYF,TGTGCCTGGAGTACAGGGATGGACGAGCAGTACTTC
TRBJ1-3,TRBV3-1/TRBV3-2,NA,NA,CASSQDHPRALENTIYF,TGTGCCAGCAGCCAAGACCACCCCAGGGCTCTAGAAAACACCATATATTTT
TRBJ2-1,TRBV27,NA,NA,CASSLEESSYNEQFF,TGTGCCAGCAGTTTAGAAGAGAGCTCCTACAATGAGCAGTTCTTC
TRBJ2-3,TRBV11-3,NA,NA,CASSPSRGTDTQYF,TGTGCCAGCAGCCCCTCCCGGGGCACAGATACGCAGTATTTT
TRBJ1-5,TRBV9,NA,NA,CASSVEAGVNQPQHF,TGTGCCAGCAGCGTAGAGGCGGGGGTCAATCAGCCCCAGCATTTT
TRBJ1-5,TRBV7-2,NA,NA,CASSLGSGVAYSNQPQHF,TGTGCCAGCAGCTTGGGGTCAGGGGTTGCGTATAGCAATCAGCCCCAGCATTTT
TRBJ2-7,TRBV27,NA,TRBD2,CASSLSSGSSYEQYF,TGTGCCAGCAGTTTATCTAGCGGGAGCTCCTACGAGCAGTACTTC
TRBJ2-3,TRBV2,NA,NA,CASSDLVKTDTQYF,TGTGCCAGCAGCGACCTGGTCAAAACAGATACGCAGTATTTT
TRBJ2-1,TRBV11-3,NA,NA,CASSLDSAGENEQFF,TGTGCCAGCAGCTTAGATTCGGCAGGAGAAAATGAGCAGTTCTTC
TRBJ1-5,TRBV25-1,NA,TRBD1,CASSEVGGGKPQHF,TGTGCCAGCAGTGAAGTAGGGGGCGGAAAGCCCCAGCATTTT
TRBJ2-7,TRBV10-3,NA,TRBD1,CAMGQGEHEQYF,TGTGCCATGGGACAGGGGGAGCACGAGCAGTACTTC
TRBJ2-1,TRBV24-1,NA,TRBD2,CATSDLPGLAGDEQFF,TGTGCCACCAGTGATTTACCGGGACTAGCGGGAGATGAGCAGTTCTTC
TRBJ2-4,TRBV4-1,NA,TRBD1,CASSPRQGATKNIQYF,TGCGCCAGCAGCCCAAGACAGGGGGCGACCAAAAACATTCAGTACTTC
TRBJ2-1,TRBV12-3/TRBV12-4,NA,NA,CASSLWGLNEQFF,TGTGCCAGCAGTTTATGGGGATTGAATGAGCAGTTCTTC
TRBJ2-3,TRBV14,NA,TRBD2,CASSQVLAGGTDTQYF,TGTGCCAGCAGCCAAGTACTAGCGGGAGGGACAGATACGCAGTATTTT
TRBJ2-7,TRBV4-1,NA,NA,CASSRLATTYEQYF,TGCGCCAGCAGCCGATTAGCGACAACCTACGAGCAGTACTTC
TRBJ1-2,TRBV28,NA,NA,CASSDPPGYGYTF,TGTGCCAGCTCAGACCCTCCCGGCTATGGCTACACCTTC
TRBJ1-2,TRBV28,NA,NA,CASSGGGNYGYTF,TGTGCCAGCAGTGGGGGGGGAAACTATGGCTACACCTTC